This paragraph reports one TCR beta chain. Its target is unknown. This sample was included in a study of regulatory T cells. The study's findings and limits: In CD3G-deficient patients, conventional CD4+ T cells were enriched for hydrophobic CDR3 residues at positions 6 and 7.

Amplification used 52 TRBV primers and 13 TRBJ primers. Here immunoSEQ multiplex PCR was the method, and the copy in TCRdb shows in-frame clones only, minus some. The table has some 29,000 clones, roughly 92% seen once; the top ten hold approximately 1.5%. The germline V gene encodes CDR1 MNHNS and CDR2 SASEGT. The CDR3 is 14 amino acids. Trimming at V came to 6 bases and at J to 0 bases, leaving 4 bases not matched to a gene. The rearrangement links TRBV6-1 to TRBJ2-5; 7 bases are shared with TRBD1. The specimen was conventional CD4+ T cells sorted from blood. This receptor was identified in a young adult with CD3G deficiency. The CDR3 reads CASSRTGDQETQYF. CDR3 nucleotides: TGTGCCAGCAGCCGAACAGGGGACCAAGAGACCCAGTACTTC.